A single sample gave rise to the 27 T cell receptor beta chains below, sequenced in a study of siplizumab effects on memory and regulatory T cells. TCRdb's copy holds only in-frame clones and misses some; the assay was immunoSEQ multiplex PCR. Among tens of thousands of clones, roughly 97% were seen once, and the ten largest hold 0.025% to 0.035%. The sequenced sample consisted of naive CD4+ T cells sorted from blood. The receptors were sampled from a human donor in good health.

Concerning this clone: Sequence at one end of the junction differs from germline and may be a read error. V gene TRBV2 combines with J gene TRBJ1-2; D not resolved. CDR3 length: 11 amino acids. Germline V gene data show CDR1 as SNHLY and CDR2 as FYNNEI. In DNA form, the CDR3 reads TGTGCCAGCAGTGAATCCAAACTTCTACTTTTC. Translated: CASSESKLLLF.

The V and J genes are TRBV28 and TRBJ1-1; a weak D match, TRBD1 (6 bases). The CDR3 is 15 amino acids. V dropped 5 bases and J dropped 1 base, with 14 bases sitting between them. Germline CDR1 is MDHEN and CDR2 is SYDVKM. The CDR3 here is CASSRAGAKNTEAFF. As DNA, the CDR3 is TGTGCCAGCAGTCGTGCAGGGGCAAAGAACACTGAAGCTTTCTTT. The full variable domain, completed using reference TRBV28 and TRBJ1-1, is DVKVTQSSRYLVKRTGEKVFLECVQDMDHENMFWYRQDPGLGLRLIYFSYDVKMKEKGDIPEGYSVSREKKERFSLILESASTNQTSMYLCASSRAGAKNTEAFFGQGTRLTVV.

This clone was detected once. CDR3 bases: TGCGCCAGCAGCCGCCCTTTTGTTTCCAATGAGCAGTTCTTC. Translation: CASSRPFVSNEQFF. The chain is built from TRBV4-1 and TRBJ2-1; no reliable D call. CDR1 and CDR2 (germline): MGHRA, YSYEKL. CDR3 size: 14 residues. Trimming removed 4 bases at V and 6 bases at J, with 13 bases between.

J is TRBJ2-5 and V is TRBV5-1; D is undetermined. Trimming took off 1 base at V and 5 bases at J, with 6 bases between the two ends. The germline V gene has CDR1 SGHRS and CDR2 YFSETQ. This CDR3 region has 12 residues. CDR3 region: CASSLIDETQYF. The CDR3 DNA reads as TGCGCCAGCAGCTTGATCGATGAGACCCAGTACTTC.

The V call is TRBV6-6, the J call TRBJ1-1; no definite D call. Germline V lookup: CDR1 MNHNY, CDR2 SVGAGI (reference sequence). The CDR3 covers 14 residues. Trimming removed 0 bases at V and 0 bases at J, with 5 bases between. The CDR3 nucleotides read TGTGCCAGCAGTTACTCGACCGTGAACACTGAAGCTTTCTTT. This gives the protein CASSYSTVNTEAFF.

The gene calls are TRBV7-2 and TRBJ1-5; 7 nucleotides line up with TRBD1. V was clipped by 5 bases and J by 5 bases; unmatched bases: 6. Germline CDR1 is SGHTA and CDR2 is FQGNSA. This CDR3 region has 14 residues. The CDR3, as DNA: TGTGCCAGCAGCACACGGACAGGTGATCAGCCCCAGCATTTT. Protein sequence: CASSTRTGDQPQHF. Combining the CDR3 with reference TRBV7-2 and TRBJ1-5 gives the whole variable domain GAGVSQSPSNKVTEKGKDVELRCDPISGHTALYWYRQSLGQGLEFLIYFQGNSAPDKSGLPSDRFSAERTGGSVSTLTIQRTQQEDSAVYLCASSTRTGDQPQHFGDGTRLSIL.

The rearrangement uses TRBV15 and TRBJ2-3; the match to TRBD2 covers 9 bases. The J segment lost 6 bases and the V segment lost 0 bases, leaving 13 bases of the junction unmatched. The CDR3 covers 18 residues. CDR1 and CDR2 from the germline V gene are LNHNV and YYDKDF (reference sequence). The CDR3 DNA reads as TGTGCCACCAGCAGAGATCTCGGGGTAGCGGGGGAATCTGATACGCAGTATTTT. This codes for CATSRDLGVAGESDTQYF.

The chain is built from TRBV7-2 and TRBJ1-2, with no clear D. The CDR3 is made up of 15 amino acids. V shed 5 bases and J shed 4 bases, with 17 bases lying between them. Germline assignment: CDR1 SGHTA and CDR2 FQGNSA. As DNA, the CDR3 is TGTGCCAGCAGCCTAGGCTGGCCGGCCGGCTATGGCTACACCTTC. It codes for CASSLGWPAGYGYTF.

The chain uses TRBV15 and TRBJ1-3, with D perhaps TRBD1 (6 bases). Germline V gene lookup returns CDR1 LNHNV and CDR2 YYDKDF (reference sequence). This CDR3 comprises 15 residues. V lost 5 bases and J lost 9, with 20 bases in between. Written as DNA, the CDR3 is TGTGCCACCAGCGCTCGACAGGTGGCGGTGAGCACCATATATTTT. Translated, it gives CATSARQVAVSTIYF.

In DNA form, the CDR3 reads TGTGCCAGCAGTGTAACCGGGGGGCCCTATGAGCAGTTCTTC. Its translation: CASSVTGGPYEQFF. The V gene is TRBV2, the J gene TRBJ2-1, with D possibly matching TRBD2 (7 bases). The V gene's germline CDR1 is SNHLY and CDR2 FYNNEI. This CDR3 contains 14 residues. Trimming stripped 4 bases from V and 8 bases from J, with 15 bases between.

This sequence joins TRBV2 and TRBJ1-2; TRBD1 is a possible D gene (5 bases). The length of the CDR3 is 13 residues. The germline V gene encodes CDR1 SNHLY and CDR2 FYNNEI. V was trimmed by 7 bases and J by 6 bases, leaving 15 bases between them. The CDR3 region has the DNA TGTGCCAGCACCTACAGGCCCCTGGATGGCTACACCTTC. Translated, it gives CASTYRPLDGYTF.

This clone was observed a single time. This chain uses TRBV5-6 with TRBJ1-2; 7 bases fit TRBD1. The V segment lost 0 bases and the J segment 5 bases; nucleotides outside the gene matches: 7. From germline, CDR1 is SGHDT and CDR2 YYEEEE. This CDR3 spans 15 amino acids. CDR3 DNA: TGTGCCAGCAGCTTGGCCGAGGGGGCGGGGTATGGCTACACCTTC. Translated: CASSLAEGAGYGYTF.

CDR3 amino acids: CASIRTGASYEQYF. The CDR3 nucleotides read TGTGCCAGCATTCGGACAGGCGCATCCTACGAGCAGTACTTC. This chain uses TRBV6-1 with TRBJ2-7; 7 bases fit TRBD1. Germline values: CDR1 MNHNS, CDR2 SASEGT. The V segment lost 7 bases and the J segment 1 base; nucleotides outside the gene matches: 7. This CDR3 has 14 amino acids.

CDR3 bases: TGTGCCAGCTCACGAGAGAGGGTCGGGGACACTGAAGCTTTCTTT. It codes for CASSRERVGDTEAFF. This chain uses TRBV18 with TRBJ1-1, with D uncertain. The ends were cut back, 4 bases at V and 3 bases at J, with 15 bases in the middle. The CDR3 covers 15 residues. CDR1 KGHSH and CDR2 LQKENI come from the germline V gene.

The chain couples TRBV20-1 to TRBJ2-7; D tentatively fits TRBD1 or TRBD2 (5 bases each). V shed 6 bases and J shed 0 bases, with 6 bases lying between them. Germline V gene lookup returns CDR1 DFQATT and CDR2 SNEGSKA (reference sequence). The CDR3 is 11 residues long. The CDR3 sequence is CSAGDSYEQYF. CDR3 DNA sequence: TGCAGTGCGGGGGACTCCTACGAGCAGTACTTC.

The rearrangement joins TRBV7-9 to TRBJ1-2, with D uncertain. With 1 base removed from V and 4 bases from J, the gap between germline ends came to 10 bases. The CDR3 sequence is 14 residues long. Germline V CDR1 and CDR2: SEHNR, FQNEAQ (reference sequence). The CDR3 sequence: CASSLVGVGYGYTF. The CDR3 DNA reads TGTGCCAGCAGCTTAGTAGGAGTTGGCTATGGCTACACCTTC.

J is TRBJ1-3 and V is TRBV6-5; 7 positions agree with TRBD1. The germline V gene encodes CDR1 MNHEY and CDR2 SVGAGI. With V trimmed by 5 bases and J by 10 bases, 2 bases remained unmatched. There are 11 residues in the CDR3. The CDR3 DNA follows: TGTGCCAGCAGTACCAGGGGGACCATATATTTT. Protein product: CASSTRGTIYF.

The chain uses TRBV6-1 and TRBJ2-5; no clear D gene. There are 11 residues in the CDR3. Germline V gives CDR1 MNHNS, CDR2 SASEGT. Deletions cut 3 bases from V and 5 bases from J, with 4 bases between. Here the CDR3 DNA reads TGTGCCAGCAGTGACCTCGAGACCCAGTACTTC. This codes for CASSDLETQYF.

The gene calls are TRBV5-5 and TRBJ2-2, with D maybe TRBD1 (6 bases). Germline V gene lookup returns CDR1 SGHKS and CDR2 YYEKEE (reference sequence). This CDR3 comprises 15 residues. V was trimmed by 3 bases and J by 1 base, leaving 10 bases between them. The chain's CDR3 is CASSSGTRNTGELFF. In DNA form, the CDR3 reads TGTGCCAGCAGCTCGGGGACAAGGAACACCGGGGAGCTGTTTTTT.

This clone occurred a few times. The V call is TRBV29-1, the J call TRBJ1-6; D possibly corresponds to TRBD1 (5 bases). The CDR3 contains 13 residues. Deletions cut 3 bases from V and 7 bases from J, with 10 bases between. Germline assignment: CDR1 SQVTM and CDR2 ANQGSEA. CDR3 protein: CSVDQGGNSPLHF. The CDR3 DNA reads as TGCAGCGTTGATCAGGGCGGGAATTCACCCCTCCACTTT.

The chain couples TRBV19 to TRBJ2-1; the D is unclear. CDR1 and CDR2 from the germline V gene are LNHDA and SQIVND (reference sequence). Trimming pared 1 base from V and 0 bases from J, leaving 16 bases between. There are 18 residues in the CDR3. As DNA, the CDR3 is TGTGCCAGTAGTATAGGAGGTGGCGTGGGGTTCTCCTACAATGAGCAGTTCTTC. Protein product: CASSIGGGVGFSYNEQFF.

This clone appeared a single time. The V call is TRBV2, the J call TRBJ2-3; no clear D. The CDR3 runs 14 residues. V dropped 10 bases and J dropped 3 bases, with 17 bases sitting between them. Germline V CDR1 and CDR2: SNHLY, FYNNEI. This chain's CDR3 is CATSLNSVTDTQYF. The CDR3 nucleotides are TGTGCCACATCCTTGAACTCAGTGACAGATACGCAGTATTTT.

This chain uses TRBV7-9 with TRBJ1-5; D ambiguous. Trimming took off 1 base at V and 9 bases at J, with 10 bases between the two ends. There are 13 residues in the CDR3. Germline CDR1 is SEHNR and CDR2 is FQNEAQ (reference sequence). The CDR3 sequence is CASSLDPGLPQHF. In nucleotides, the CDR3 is TGTGCCAGCAGCTTAGACCCTGGGCTGCCCCAGCATTTT.

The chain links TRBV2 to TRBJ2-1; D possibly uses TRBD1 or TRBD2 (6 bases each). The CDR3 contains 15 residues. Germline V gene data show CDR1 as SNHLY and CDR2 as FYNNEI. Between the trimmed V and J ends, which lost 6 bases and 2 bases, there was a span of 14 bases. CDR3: CASSGGTFTYNEQFF. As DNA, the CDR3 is TGTGCCAGCAGCGGCGGGACATTTACCTACAATGAGCAGTTCTTC.

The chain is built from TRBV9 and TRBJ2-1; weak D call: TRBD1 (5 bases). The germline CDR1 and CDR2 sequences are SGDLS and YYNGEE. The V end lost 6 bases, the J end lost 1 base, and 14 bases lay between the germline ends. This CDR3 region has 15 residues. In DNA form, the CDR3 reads TGTGCCAGCACCCTTGATGGGGCGTCCTACAATGAGCAGTTCTTC. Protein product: CASTLDGASYNEQFF.

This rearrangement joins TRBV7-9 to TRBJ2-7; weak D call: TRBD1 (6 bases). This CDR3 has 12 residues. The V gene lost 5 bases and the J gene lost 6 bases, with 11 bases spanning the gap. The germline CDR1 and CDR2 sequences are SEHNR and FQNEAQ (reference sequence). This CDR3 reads CASSVGQFEQYF. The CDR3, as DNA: TGTGCCAGCAGCGTCGGACAGTTCGAGCAGTACTTC.

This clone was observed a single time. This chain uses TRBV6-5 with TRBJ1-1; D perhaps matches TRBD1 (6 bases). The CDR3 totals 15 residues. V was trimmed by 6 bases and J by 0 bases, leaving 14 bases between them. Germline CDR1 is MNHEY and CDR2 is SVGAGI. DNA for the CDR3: TGTGCCAGCAGGAGGGGGGCCCTCATGAACACTGAAGCTTTCTTT. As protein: CASRRGALMNTEAFF.